This T cell receptor (beta chain) comes out of a study of blood T cell repertoires in COVID-19. On the study more broadly: There were acute and convalescent COVID-19 samples, and they came from the United States, Italy and Spain. Sources were T cells, B-cell-depleted T cells, or PBMCs; the material itself was cDNA or gDNA.

Per the original methods: Quantification of nucleated cells was approximated via reference gene primer amplification. The assay was immunoSEQ multiplex PCR, and TCRdb's table has in-frame clones only and misses some. That table gives V, J and clone size, and the DNA gave D and trimming. This table has approximately 150,000 clones, around nine tenths appearing once. The germline CDR1 and CDR2 sequences are SGDLS and YYNGEE. The length of the CDR3 is 14 residues. With V trimmed by 3 bases and J by 2 bases, 5 bases remained unmatched. V and J are TRBV9 and TRBJ2-7, with 7 bases that match TRBD1. Sequences were obtained from peripheral blood. The TCR was taken from a woman between 45 and 60 years old with acute or convalescent COVID-19. DNA for the CDR3: TGTGCCAGCAGCGCGGACAGGTATACCTACGAGCAGTACTTC. Protein sequence: CASSADRYTYEQYF.